This paragraph covers one T cell receptor (delta chain) sequence. TCRdb applied CATT to the RT-PCR reads for clone calling. There are thousands of delta-chain clones in the sample; more than 12% occur only once, and around 6.1% lies in the top ten. This sample is part of a study of gamma-delta T cells after stem cell transplantation. Sequencing was done on a sample of gamma-delta T cells. The receptor comes from a human donor. It is not recorded whose cells these are; they may come from a transplant donor.

As DNA, the CDR3 is TGTGCTCTTGGGGAACCGCAGCTAACAATAGGGGCTCGGAGGGCGATGGGGAATAGGGCACAACTCTTCTTT. This translates into CALGEPQLTIGARRAMGNRAQLFF. The chain recombines TRDV1 with TRDJ2, with D perhaps being TRDD1 or TRDD3 (5 bases each). The CDR3 covers 24 residues. V was trimmed by 1 base and J by 8 bases, leaving 41 bases between them. Germline-derived CDR1 and CDR2 are TSWWSYY and QGS.